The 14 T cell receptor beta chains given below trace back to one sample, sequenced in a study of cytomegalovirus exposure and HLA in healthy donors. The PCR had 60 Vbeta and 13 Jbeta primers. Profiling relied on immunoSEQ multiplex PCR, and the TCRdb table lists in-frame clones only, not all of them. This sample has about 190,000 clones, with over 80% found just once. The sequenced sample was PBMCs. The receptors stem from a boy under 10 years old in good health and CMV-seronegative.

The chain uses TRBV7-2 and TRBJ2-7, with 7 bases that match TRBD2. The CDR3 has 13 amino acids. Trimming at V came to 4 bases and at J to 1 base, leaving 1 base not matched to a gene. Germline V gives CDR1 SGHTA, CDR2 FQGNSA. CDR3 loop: CASSWTSSYEQYV. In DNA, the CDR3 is TGTGCCAGCAGCTGGACTAGTTCCTACGAGCAGTACGTC.

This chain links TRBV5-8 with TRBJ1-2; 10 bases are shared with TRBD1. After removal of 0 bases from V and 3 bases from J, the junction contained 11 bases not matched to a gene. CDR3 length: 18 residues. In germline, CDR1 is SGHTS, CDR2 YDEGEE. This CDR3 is CASSLGGQGVLMDYGYTF. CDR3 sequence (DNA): TGTGCCAGCAGCTTGGGAGGACAGGGGGTCCTCATGGACTATGGCTACACCTTC.

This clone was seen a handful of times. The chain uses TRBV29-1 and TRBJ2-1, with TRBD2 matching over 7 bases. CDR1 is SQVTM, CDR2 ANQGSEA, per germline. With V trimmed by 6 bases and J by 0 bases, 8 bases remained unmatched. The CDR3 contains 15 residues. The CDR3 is CSVAGEQSSYNEQFF. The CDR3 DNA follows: TGCAGCGTGGCGGGGGAACAAAGCTCCTACAATGAGCAGTTCTTC.

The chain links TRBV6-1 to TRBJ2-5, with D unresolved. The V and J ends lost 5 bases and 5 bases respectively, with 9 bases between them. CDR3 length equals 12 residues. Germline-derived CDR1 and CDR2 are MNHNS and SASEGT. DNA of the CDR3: TGTGCCAGCAGTCTATGGGCGGAGACCCAGTACTTC. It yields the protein CASSLWAETQYF.

CDR3 sequence reads: CASSLRTAFYGYTF. The CDR3 DNA follows: TGTGCCAGCTCACTACGGACAGCCTTCTATGGCTACACCTTC. V and J are TRBV18 and TRBJ1-2; D might be TRBD1 (6 bases). The V gene's germline CDR1 is KGHSH and CDR2 LQKENI. CDR3 length: 14 amino acids. V was clipped by 4 bases and J by 4 bases, with 13 bases between them.

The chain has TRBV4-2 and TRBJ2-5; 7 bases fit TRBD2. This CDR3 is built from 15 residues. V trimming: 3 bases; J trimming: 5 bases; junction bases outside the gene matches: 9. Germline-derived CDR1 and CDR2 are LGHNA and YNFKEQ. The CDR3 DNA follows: TGTGCCAGCAGCCATGGTACCTTGGGAGGGGAGACCCAGTACTTC. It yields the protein CASSHGTLGGETQYF.

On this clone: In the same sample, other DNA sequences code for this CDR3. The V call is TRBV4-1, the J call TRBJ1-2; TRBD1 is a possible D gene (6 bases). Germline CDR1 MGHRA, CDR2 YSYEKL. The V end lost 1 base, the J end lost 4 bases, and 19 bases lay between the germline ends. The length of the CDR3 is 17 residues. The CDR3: CASSQVARGKRGYGYTF. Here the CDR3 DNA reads TGCGCCAGCAGCCAAGTCGCCAGGGGAAAACGAGGCTATGGCTACACCTTC.

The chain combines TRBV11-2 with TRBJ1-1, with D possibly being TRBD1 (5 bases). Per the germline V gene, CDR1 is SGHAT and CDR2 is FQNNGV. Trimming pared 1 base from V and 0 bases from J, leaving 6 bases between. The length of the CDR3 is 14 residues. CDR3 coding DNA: TGTGCCAGCAGCTTAGGGGGCTTGAACACTGAAGCTTTCTTT. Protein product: CASSLGGLNTEAFF.

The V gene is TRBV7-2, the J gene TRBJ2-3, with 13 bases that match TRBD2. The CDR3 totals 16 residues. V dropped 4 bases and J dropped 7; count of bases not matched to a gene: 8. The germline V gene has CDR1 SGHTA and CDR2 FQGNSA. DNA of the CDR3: TGTGCCAGCAGCTCACCGGGACTAGCGGGGAAGAATACGCAGTATTTT. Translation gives CASSSPGLAGKNTQYF.

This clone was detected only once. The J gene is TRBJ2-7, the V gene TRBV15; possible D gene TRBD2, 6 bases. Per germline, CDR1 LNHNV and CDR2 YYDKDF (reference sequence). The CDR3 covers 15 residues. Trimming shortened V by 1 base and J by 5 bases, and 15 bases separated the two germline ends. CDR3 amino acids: CATSRGEEGYHEQYF. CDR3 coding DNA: TGTGCCACCAGCAGAGGGGAGGAAGGGTATCACGAGCAGTACTTC. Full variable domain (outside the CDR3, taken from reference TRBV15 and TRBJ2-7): DAMVIQNPRYQVTQFGKPVTLSCSQTLNHNVMYWYQQKSSQAPKLLFHYYDKDFNNEADTPDNFQSRRPNTSFCFLDIRSPGLGDTAMYLCATSRGEEGYHEQYFGPGTRLTVT.

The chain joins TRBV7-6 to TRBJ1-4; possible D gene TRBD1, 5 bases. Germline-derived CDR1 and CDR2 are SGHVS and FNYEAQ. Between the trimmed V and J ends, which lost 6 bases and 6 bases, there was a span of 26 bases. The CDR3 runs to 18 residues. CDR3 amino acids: CASSYIQGFSRLDEKLFF. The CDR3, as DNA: TGTGCCAGCAGTTACATTCAGGGTTTCTCAAGATTAGATGAAAAACTGTTTTTT.

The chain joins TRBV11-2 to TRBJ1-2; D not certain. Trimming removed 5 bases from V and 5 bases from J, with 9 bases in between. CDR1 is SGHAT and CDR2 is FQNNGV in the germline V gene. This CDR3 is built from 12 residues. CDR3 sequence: CASSQQLYGYTF. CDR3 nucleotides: TGTGCCAGCAGCCAACAGTTATATGGCTACACCTTC.

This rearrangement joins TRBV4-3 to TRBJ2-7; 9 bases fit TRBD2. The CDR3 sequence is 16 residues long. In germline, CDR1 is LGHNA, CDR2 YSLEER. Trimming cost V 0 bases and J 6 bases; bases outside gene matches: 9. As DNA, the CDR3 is TGCGCCAGCAGCCAAGAAGGCCTAGCGGGATTGGGCGAGCAGTACTTC. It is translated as CASSQEGLAGLGEQYF.

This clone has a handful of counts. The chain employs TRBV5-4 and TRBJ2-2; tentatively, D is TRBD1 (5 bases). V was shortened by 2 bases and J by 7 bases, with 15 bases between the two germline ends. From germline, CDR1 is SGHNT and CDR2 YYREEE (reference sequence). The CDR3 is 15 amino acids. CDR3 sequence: CASSFPGKGGGELFF. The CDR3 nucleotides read TGTGCCAGCAGCTTTCCAGGGAAAGGTGGCGGGGAGCTGTTTTTT.